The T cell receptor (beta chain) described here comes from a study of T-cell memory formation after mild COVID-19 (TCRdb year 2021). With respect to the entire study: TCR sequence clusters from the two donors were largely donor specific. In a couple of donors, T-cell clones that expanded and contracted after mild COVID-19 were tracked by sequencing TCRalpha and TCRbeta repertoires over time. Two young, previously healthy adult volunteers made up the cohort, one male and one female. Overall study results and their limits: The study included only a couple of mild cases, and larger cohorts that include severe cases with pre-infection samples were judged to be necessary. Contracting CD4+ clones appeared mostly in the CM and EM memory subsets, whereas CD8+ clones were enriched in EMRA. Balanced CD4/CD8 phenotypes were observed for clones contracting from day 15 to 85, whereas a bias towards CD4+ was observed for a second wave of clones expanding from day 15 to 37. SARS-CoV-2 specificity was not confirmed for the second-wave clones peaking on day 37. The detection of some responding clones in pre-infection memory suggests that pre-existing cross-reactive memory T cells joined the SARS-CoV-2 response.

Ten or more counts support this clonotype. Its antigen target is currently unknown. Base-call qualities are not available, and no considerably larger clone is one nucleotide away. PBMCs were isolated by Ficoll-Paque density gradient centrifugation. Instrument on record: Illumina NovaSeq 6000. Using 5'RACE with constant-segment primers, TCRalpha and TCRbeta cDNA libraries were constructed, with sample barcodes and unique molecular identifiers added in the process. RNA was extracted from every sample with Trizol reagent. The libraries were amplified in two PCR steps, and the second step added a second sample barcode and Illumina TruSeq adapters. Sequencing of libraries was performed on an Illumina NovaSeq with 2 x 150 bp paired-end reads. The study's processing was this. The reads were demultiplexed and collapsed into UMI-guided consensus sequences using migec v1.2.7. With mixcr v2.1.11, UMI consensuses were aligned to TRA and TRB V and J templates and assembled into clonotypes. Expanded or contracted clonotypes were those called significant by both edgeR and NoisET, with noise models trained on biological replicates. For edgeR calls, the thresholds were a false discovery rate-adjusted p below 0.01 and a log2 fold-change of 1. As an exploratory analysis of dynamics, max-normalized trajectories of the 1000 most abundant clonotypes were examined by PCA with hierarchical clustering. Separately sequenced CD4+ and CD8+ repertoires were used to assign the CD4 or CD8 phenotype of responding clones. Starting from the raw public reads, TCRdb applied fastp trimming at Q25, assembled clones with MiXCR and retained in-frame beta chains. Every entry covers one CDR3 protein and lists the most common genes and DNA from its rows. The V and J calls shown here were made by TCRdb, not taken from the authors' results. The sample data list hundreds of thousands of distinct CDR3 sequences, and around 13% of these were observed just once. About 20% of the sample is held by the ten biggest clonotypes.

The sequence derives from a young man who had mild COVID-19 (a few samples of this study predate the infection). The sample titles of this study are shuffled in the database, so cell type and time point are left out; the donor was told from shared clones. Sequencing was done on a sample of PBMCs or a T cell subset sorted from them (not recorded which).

The nucleotides read TGTGCCAGCAGTTACGGTCAGGGGCTGTTTTTT. Translated, it gives CASSYGQGLFF. The V gene is TRBV6-5 and the J gene is TRBJ2-2; TRBD1 is a weak D gene call, 5 bases matching. V loses 2 bases of germline sequence and J loses 13 bases, and the interval between the two ends is 8 bases. Sequences MNHEY (CDR1) and SVGAGI (CDR2) are obtained from the germline V gene. The CDR3 covers 11 residues, taking in both the cysteine and the phenylalanine. The retained sequence is limited to the CDR3, 33 bases, with the frame set at the first base.